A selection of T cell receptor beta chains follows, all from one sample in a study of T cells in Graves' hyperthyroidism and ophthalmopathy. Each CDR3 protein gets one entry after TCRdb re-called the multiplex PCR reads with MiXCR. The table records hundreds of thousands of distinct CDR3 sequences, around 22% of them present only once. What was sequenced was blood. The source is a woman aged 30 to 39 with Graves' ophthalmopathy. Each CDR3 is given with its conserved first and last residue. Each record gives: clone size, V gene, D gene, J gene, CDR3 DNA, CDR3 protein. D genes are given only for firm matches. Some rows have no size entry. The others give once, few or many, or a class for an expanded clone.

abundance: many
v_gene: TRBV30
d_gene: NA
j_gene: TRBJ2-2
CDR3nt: TGTGCCTGGACCCCAACGTCCGGGGAGCTGTTTTTT
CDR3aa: CAWTPTSGELFF

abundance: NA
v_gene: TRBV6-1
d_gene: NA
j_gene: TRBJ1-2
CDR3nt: TGTGCCAGCAGCCGCGACAGGTTTGGCTATGGCTACACCTTC
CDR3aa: CASSRDRFGYGYTF

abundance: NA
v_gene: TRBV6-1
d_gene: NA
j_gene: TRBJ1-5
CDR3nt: TGTGCCAGCAGTACGCGGACAGGCAATCAGCCCCAGCATTTT
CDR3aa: CASSTRTGNQPQHF

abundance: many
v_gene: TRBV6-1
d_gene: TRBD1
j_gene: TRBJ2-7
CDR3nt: TGTGCCAGCAGTCTCCGGGACAGCTGGACGGAACCCTACGAGCAGTACTTC
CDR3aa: CASSLRDSWTEPYEQYF

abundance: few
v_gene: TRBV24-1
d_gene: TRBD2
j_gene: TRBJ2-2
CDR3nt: TGTGCCACCAGTGATTTTAGCGGGAGGACCGGGGAGCTGTTTTTT
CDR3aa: CATSDFSGRTGELFF

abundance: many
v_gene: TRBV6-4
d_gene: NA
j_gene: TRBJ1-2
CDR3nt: TGTGCCAGCAGTCCCGAAGTATGGAGCGTCCGATCCTATGGCTACACCTTC
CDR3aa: CASSPEVWSVRSYGYTF

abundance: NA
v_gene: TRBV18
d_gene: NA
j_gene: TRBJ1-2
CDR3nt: TGTGCCAGCTCACCAGGTAGCTCTAACTATGGCTACACCTTC
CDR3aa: CASSPGSSNYGYTF

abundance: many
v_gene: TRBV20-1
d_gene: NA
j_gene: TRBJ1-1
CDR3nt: TGCAGTGCTAGCGTGGATTGGAACACTGAAGCTTTCTTT
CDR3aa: CSASVDWNTEAFF

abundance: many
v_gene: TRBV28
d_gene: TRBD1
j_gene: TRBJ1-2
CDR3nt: TGTGCCAGCAGTCTCGCACAGGGGGCTTGGGACTATGGCTACACCTTC
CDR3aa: CASSLAQGAWDYGYTF

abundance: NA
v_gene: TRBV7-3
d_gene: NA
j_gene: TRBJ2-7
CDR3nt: TGTGCCAGCAGCCCCGCCGCCGGTAGGAACTCCTACGAGCAGTACTTC
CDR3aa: CASSPAAGRNSYEQYF

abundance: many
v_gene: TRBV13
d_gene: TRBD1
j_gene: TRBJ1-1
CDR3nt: TGTGCCAGCAGCATGGACAGGGGCGCTACTGAAGCTTTCTTT
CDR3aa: CASSMDRGATEAFF

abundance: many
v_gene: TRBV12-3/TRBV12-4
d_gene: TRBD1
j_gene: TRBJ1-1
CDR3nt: TGTGCCAGCAGTGGACAGGAGGACACTGAAGCTTTCTTT
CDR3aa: CASSGQEDTEAFF

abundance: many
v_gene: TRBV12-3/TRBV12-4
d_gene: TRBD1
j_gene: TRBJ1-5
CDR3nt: TGTGCCAGCAGCTTGGGACAGGGGAATAGGTGGAATCAGCCCCAGCATTTT
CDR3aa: CASSLGQGNRWNQPQHF

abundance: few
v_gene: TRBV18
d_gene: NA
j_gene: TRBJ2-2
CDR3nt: TGTGCCAGCTCACCACGCCGGGTCAGCTCGAACACCGGGGAGCTGTTTTTT
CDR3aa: CASSPRRVSSNTGELFF

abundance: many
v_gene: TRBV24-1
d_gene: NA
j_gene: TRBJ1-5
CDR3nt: TGTGCCAAACCTGCGCCGGCAGGGGCCTTAAATCAGCCCCAGCATTTT
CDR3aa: CAKPAPAGALNQPQHF

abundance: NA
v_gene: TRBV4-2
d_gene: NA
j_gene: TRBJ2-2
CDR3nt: TGTGCCAGCAGCCAAGTAACATTCGCCGGGGAGCTGTTTTTT
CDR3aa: CASSQVTFAGELFF

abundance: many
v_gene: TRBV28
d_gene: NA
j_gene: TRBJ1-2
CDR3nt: TGTGCCAGCAGTCCCACTGCAGGGGAATATGGCTACACCTTC
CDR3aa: CASSPTAGEYGYTF

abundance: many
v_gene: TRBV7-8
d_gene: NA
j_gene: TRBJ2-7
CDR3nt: TGTGCCAGCAGCTTTCCGGGACAAAGCTACGAGCAGTACTTC
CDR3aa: CASSFPGQSYEQYF

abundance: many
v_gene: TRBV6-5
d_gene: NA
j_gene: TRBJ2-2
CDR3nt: TGTGCCAGCAGATTACCCGGGACGGAGTTTGACGGGGAGCTGTTTTTT
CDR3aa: CASRLPGTEFDGELFF

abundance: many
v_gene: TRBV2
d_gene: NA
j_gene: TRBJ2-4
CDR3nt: TGTGCCAGCAGTGAGCCTTTAGCCAAAAACACTCAGTACTTC
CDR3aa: CASSEPLAKNTQYF

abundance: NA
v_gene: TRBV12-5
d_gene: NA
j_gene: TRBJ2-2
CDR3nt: TGTGCTAGTGGTTTGGTACTGGGTACTATTGTCGGGGAGCTGTTTTTT
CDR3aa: CASGLVLGTIVGELFF

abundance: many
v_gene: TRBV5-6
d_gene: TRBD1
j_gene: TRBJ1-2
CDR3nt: TGTGCCAGCTCCGCACGGGACAGGGCCTATGGCTACACCTTC
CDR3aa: CASSARDRAYGYTF

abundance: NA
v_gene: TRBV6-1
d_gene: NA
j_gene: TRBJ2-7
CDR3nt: TGTGCCAGCAGTGACCGCACCAGGGGCGAGCAGTACTTC
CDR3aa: CASSDRTRGEQYF

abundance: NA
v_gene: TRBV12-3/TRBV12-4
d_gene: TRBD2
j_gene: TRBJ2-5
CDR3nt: TGTGCCAGCAGTTACGCCGGGACTAGAGGGCGTGAGACCCAGTACTTC
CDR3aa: CASSYAGTRGRETQYF

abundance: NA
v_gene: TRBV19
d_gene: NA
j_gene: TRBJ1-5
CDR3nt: TGTGCCAGTAGTACCCGGGTCAATCAGCCCCAGCATTTT
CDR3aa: CASSTRVNQPQHF

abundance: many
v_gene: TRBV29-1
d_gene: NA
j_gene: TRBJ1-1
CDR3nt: TGCAGCGTTGAAGAAGTTCGTCAGGGGAACACTGAAGCTTTCTTT
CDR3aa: CSVEEVRQGNTEAFF

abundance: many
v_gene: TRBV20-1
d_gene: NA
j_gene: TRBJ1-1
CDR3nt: TGCAGTGCTACCGGGGGGAGCACTGAAGCTTTCTTT
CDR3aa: CSATGGSTEAFF

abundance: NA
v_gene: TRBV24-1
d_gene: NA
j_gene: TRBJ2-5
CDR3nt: TGTGCCACCAGTGATTTAACGGTTGAGACCCAGTACTTC
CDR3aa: CATSDLTVETQYF

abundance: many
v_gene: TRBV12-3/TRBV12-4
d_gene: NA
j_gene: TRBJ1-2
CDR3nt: TGTGCCAGCAGTTTTAGGTACTATGGCTACACCTTC
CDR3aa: CASSFRYYGYTF

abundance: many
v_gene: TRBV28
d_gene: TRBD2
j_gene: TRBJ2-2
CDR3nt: TGTGCCAGCAGTCTAGCGGGGGGGCATGCGAACACCGGGGAGCTGTTTTTT
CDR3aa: CASSLAGGHANTGELFF

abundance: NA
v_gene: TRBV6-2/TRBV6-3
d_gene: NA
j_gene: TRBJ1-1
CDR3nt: TGTGCCAGCAGCCGAGGATTTAAGGGTGAAGCTTTCTTT
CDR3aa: CASSRGFKGEAFF

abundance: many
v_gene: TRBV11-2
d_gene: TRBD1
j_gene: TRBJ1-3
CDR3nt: TGTGCCAGCAGCTCCGGACAGGGGGAAGGAAACACCATATATTTT
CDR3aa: CASSSGQGEGNTIYF

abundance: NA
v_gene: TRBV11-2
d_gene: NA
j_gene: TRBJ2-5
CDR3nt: TGTGCCAGCAGCCCAGTTACTGGACCTATAGGGACCCAGTACTTC
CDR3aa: CASSPVTGPIGTQYF

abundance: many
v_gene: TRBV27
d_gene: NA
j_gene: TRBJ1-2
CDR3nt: TGTGCCAGCACCCCCCTAGGTTTCAGCGGGAGCTACACCTTC
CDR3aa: CASTPLGFSGSYTF

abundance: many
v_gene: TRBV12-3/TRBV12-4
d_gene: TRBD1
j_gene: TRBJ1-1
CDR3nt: TGTGCCAGCAGTTTGGGAGGGACAGGGTTCGAAGCTTTCTTT
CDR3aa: CASSLGGTGFEAFF

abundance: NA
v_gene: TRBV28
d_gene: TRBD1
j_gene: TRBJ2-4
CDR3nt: TGTGCCAGCAGTCCCACCCTCAGGGGGCGCGTAGTCAAAAACATTCAGTACTTC
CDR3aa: CASSPTLRGRVVKNIQYF

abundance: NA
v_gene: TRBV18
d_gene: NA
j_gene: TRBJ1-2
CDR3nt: TGTGCCAGCCTATCAGCTAACTATGGCTACACCTTC
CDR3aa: CASLSANYGYTF

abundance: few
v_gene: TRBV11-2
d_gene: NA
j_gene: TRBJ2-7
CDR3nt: TGTGCCAGCAACCCCCATGGGGGTGGGGTACTGGGCGAGCAGTACTTC
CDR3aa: CASNPHGGGVLGEQYF

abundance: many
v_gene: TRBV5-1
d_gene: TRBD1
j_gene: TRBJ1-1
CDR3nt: TGCGCCAGAGCGACAGGGGGAGAGAACACTGAAGCTTTCTTT
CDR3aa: CARATGGENTEAFF

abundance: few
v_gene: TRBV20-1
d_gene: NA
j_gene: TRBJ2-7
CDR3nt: TGCAGTGCTACCACAGATTTTAGGTCCTACGAGCAGTACTTC
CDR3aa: CSATTDFRSYEQYF

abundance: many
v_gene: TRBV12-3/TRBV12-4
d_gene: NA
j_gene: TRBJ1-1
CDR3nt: TGTGCCAGCAGTTTTAGTAAGGCTGAAGCTTTCTTT
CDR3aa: CASSFSKAEAFF

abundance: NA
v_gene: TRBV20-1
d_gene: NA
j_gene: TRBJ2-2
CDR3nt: TGCAGTGCTAACCGGGACCCTTTGAACACCGGGGAGCTGTTTTTT
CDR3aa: CSANRDPLNTGELFF

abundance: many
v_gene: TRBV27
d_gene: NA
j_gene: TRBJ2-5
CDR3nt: TGTGCCAGCAGTTTATTAGGGGTCGGAGAGACCCAGTACTTC
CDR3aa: CASSLLGVGETQYF

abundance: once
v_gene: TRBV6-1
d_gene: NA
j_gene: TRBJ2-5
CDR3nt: TGTGCCAGCATCCGGCAGACCCAAGAGACCCAGTACTTC
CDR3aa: CASIRQTQETQYF

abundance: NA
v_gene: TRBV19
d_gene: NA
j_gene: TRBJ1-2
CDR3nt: TGTGCCAGTAGTATATTGTCTTCGGATGGCTACACCTTC
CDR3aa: CASSILSSDGYTF

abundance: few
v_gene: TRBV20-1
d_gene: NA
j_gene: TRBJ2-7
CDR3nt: TGCAGTGCTCCAGCACAGAACTCCTACGAGCAGTACTTC
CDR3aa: CSAPAQNSYEQYF

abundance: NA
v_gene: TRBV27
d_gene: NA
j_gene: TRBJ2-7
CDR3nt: TGTGCCAGCAGCTCCCCGGGCCCCGAAGGGGAGCAGTACTTC
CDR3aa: CASSSPGPEGEQYF

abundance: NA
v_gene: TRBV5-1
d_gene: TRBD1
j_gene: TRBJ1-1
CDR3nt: TGCGCCAGCAGCCCATCCTCGACAGGGTTGAACACTGAAGCTTTCTTT
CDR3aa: CASSPSSTGLNTEAFF

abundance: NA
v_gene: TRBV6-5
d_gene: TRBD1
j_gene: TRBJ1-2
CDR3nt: TGTGCCAGCAGTTACTCGGCAGGGGGCAATGGCTACACCTTC
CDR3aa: CASSYSAGGNGYTF

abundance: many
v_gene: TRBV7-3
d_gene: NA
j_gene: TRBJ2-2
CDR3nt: TGTGCCAGCAGCTCCACACCTCAGGGATTGGGGGGTACCGGGGAGCTGTTTTTT
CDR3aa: CASSSTPQGLGGTGELFF

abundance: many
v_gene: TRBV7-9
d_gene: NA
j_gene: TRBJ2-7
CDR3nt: TGTGCCAGCAGCTCCGGACTAACCCCTAAAGAGCAGTACTTC
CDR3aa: CASSSGLTPKEQYF

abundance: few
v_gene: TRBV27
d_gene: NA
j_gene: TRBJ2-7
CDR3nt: TGTGCCAGCAGTTTGACGAGTCAGGGTTTCCACGAGCAGTACTTC
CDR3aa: CASSLTSQGFHEQYF

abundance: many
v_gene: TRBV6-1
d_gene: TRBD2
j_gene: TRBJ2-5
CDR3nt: TGTGCGGGGGGGGAGGAGACCCAGTACTTC
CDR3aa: CAGGEETQYF

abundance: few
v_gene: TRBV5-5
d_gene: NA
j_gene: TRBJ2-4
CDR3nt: TGTGCCAGCAGCTTGCAGGGTGGGGCAAACATTCAGTACTTC
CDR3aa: CASSLQGGANIQYF

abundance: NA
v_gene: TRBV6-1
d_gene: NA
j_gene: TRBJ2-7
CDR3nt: TGTGCCAGCGGGAGAGCGAACTCCTACGAGCAGTACTTC
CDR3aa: CASGRANSYEQYF

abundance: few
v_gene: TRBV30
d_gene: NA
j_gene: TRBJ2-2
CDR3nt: TGTGCCTGGAGTTTAGGGCAGTTCGCGAACACCGGGGAGCTGTTTTTT
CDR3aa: CAWSLGQFANTGELFF

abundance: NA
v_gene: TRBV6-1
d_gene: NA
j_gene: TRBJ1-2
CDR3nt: TGTGCCAGCAGTGAAGCGTACAGGTCCTACTATGGCTACACCTTC
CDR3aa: CASSEAYRSYYGYTF

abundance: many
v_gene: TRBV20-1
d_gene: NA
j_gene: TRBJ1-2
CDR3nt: TGCAGTGCTAGATCCGGCTATGGCTACACCTTC
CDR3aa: CSARSGYGYTF